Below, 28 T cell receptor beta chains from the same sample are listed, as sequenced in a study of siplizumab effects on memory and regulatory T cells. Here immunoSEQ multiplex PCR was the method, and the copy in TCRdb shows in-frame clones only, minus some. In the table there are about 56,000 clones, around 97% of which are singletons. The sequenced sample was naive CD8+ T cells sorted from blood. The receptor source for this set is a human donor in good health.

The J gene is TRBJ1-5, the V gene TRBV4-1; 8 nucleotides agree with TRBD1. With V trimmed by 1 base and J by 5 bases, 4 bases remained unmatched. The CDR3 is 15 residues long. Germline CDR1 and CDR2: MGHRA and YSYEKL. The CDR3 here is CASSQGTGYDQPQHF. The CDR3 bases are TGCGCCAGCAGCCAAGGGACAGGGTATGATCAGCCCCAGCATTTT.

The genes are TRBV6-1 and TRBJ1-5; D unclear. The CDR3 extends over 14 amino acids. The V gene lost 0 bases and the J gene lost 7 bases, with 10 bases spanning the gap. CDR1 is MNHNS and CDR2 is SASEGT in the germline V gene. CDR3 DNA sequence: TGTGCCAGCAGTGAAGCCACGGTAGAACAGCCCCAGCATTTT. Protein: CASSEATVEQPQHF.

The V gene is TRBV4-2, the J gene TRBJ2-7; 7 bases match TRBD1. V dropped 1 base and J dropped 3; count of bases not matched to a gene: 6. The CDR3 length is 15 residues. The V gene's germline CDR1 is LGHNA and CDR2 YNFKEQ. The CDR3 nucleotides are TGTGCCAGCAGCCAAGGTGGGTCAGGGGGCTACGAGCAGTACTTC. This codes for CASSQGGSGGYEQYF.

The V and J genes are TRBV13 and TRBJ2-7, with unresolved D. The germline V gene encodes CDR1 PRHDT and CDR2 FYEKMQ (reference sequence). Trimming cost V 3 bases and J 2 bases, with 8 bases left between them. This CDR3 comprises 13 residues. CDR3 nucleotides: TGTGCCAGCAGCTTTGGCGGAACCTACGAGCAGTACTTC. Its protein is CASSFGGTYEQYF.

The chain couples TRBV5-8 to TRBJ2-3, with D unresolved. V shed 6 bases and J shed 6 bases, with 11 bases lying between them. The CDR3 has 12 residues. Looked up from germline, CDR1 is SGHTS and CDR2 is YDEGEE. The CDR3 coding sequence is TGTGCCAGCAATGCGTATGTGGATACGCAGTATTTT. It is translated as CASNAYVDTQYF.

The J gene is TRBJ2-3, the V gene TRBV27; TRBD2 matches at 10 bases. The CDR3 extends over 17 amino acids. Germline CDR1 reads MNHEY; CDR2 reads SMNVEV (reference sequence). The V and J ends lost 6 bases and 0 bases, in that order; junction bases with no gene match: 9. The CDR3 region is CASRVWTSGLSTDTQYF. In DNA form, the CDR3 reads TGTGCCAGCAGAGTCTGGACTAGCGGACTTAGCACAGATACGCAGTATTTT.

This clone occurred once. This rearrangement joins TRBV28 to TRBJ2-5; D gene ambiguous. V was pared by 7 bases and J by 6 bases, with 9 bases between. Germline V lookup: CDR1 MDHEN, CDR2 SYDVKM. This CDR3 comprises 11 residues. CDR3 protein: CASTRGKTQYF. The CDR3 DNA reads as TGTGCCAGCACCCGTGGGAAGACCCAGTACTTC.

The CDR3 coding sequence is TGTGCCAGCAAACGGGATAGGGTCGGGGAGCTGTTTTTT. This sequence encodes CASKRDRVGELFF. The V gene is TRBV7-9, the J gene TRBJ2-2; maybe TRBD2 (5 bases). Trimming removed 7 bases at V and 7 bases at J, with 13 bases between. The CDR3 loop spans 13 amino acids. The germline CDR1 and CDR2 sequences are SEHNR and FQNEAQ (reference sequence).

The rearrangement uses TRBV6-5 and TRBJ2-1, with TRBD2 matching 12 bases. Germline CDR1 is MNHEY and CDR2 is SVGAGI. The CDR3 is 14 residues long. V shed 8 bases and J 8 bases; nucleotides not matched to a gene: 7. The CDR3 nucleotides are TGTGCCAGCCTCCGACTAGCGGGAGCCCATGAGCAGTTCTTC. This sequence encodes CASLRLAGAHEQFF.

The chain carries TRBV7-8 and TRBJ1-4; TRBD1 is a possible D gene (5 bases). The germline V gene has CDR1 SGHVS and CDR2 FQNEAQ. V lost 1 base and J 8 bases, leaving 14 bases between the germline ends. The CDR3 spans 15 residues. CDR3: CASSLEGSTGEKLFF. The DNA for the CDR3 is TGTGCCAGCAGCTTAGAGGGGTCGACGGGCGAAAAACTGTTTTTT.

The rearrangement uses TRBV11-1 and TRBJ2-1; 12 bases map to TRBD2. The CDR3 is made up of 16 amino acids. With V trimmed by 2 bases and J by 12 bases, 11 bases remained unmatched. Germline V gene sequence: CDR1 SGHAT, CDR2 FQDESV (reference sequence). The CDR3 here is CASSLSSGRVGLRQFF. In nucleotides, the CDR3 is TGTGCCAGCAGCTTATCTAGCGGGAGGGTAGGGCTGAGGCAGTTCTTC. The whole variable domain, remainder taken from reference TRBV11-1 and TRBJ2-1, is EAEVAQSPRYKITEKSQAVAFWCDPISGHATLYWYRQILGQGPELLVQFQDESVVDDSQLPKDRFSAERLKGVDSTLKIQPAELGDSAMYLCASSLSSGRVGLRQFFGPGTRLTVL.

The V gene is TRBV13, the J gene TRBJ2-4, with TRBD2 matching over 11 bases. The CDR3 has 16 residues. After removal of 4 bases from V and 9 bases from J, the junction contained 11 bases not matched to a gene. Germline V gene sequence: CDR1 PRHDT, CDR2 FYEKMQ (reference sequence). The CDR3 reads CASSSTTSGNPGIQYF. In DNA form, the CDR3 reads TGTGCCAGCAGCTCCACGACTAGCGGGAATCCGGGCATTCAGTACTTC.

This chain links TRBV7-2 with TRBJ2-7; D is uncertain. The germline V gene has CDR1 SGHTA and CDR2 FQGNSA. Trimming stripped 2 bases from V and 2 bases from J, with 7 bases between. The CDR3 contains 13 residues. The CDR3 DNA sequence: TGTGCCAGCAGCTTAAGGGAAACCTACGAGCAGTACTTC. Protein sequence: CASSLRETYEQYF. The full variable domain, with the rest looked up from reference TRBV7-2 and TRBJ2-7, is GAGVSQSPSNKVTEKGKDVELRCDPISGHTALYWYRQSLGQGLEFLIYFQGNSAPDKSGLPSDRFSAERTGGSVSTLTIQRTQQEDSAVYLCASSLRETYEQYFGPGTRLTVT.

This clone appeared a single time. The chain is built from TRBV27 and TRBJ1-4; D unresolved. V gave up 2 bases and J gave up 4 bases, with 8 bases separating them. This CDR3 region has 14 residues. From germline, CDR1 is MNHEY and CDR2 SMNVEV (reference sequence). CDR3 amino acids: CASSLAGLNEKLFF. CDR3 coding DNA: TGTGCCAGCAGTTTAGCGGGCCTTAATGAAAAACTGTTTTTT.

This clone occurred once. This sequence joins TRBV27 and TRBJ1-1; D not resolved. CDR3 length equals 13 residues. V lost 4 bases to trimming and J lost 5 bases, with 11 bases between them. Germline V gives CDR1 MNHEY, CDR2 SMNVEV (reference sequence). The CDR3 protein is CASSWSGGTEAFF. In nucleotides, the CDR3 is TGTGCCAGCAGTTGGTCAGGAGGGACTGAAGCTTTCTTT.

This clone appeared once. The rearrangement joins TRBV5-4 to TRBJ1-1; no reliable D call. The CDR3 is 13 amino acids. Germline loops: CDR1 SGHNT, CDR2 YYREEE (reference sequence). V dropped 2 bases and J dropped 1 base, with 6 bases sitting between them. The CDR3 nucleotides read TGTGCCAGCAGCTTTACAGAGAACACTGAAGCTTTCTTT. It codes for CASSFTENTEAFF. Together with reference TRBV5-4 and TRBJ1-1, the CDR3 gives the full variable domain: ETGVTQSPTHLIKTRGQQVTLRCSSQSGHNTVSWYQQALGQGPQFIFQYYREEENGRGNFPPRFSGLQFPNYSSELNVNALELDDSALYLCASSFTENTEAFFGQGTRLTVV.

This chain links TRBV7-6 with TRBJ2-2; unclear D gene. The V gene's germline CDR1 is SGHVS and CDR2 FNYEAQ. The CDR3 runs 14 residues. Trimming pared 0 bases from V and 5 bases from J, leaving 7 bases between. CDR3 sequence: CASSLALGTGELFF. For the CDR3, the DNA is TGTGCCAGCAGCTTAGCGCTGGGGACCGGGGAGCTGTTTTTT.

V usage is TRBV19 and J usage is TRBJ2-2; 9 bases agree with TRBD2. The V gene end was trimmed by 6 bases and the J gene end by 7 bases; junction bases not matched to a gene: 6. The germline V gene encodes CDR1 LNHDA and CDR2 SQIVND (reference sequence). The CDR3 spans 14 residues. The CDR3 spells CASSLWREGGELFF. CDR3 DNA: TGTGCCAGTAGCCTCTGGCGGGAGGGCGGGGAGCTGTTTTTT.

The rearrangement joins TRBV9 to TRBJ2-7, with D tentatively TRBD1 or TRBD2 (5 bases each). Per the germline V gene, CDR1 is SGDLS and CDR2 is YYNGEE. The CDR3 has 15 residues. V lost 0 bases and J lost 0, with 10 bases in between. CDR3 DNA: TGTGCCAGCAGCGTAGGAGGGGTCAGCTCCTACGAGCAGTACTTC. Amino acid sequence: CASSVGGVSSYEQYF.

The CDR3, as DNA: TGTGCCAGCAGGGAGACAGGCGCGGCAGGAAACACCATATATTTT. The encoded protein is CASRETGAAGNTIYF. This sequence joins TRBV6-1 and TRBJ1-3, with a tentative D call TRBD1 (6 bases). V dropped 6 bases and J dropped 4 bases, with 16 bases sitting between them. Germline-derived CDR1 and CDR2 are MNHNS and SASEGT. The CDR3 has 15 amino acids.

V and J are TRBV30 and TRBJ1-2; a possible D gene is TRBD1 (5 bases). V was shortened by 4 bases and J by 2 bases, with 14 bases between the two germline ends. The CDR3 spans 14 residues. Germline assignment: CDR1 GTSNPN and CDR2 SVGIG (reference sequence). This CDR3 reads CAWTEQVFNYGYTF. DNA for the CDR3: TGTGCCTGGACTGAACAGGTATTCAACTATGGCTACACCTTC.

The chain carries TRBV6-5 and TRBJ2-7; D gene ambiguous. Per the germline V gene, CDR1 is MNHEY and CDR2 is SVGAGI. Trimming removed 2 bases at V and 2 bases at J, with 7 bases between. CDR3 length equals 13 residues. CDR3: CASSYGGTYEQYF. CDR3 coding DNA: TGTGCCAGCAGTTACGGTGGGACCTACGAGCAGTACTTC.

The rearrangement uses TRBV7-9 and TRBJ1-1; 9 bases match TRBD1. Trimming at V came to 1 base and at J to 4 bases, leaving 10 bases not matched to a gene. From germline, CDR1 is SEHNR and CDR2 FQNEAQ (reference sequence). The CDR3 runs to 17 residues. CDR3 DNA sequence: TGTGCCAGCAGCTTAGTAGGGACAGGGTATCTGGGCACTGAAGCTTTCTTT. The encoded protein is CASSLVGTGYLGTEAFF. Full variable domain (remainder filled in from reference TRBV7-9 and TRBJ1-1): DTGVSQNPRHKITKRGQNVTFRCDPISEHNRLYWYRQTLGQGPEFLTYFQNEAQLEKSRLLSDRFSAERPKGSFSTLEIQRTEQGDSAMYLCASSLVGTGYLGTEAFFGQGTRLTVV.

The CDR3 region is CASSSSEHGGYTF. The CDR3 DNA follows: TGTGCCAGCAGTTCCTCGGAGCACGGCGGCTACACCTTC. V is TRBV28 and J is TRBJ1-2; unclear D gene. The germline V gene encodes CDR1 MDHEN and CDR2 SYDVKM. This CDR3 region has 13 residues. The V and J ends lost 4 bases and 8 bases respectively, with 14 bases between them.

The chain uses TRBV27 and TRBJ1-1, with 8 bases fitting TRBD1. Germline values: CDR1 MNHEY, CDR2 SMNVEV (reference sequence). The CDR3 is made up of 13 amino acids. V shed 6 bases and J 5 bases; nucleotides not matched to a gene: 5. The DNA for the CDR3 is TGTGCCAGCAGCGACAGGGGCGGAACTGAAGCTTTCTTT. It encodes CASSDRGGTEAFF.

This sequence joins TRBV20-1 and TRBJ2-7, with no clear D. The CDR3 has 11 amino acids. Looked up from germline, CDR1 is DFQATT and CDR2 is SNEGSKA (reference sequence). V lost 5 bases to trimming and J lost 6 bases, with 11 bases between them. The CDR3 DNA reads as TGCAGTGCTGGGGATGTGGGCGAGCAGTACTTC. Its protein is CSAGDVGEQYF.

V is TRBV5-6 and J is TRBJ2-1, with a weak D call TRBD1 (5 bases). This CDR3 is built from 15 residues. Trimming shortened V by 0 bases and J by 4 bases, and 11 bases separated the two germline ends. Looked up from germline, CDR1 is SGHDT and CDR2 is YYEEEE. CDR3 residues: CASSLVSGRYNEQFF. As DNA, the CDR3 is TGTGCCAGCAGCTTGGTATCAGGGCGGTACAATGAGCAGTTCTTC.

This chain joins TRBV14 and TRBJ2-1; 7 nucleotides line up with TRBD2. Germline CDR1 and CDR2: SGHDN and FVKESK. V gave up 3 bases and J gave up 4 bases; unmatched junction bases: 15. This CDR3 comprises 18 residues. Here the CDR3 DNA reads TGTGCCAGCAGCCACCGCACTCAGATCAGCGGGGTGTACAATGAGCAGTTCTTC. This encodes CASSHRTQISGVYNEQFF.